This TCR beta chain was retrieved from a study of beta chain features in type 1 diabetes. Across the whole study: Age, gender and cell yields were alike across patients and healthy donors.

Every isolated RNA sample was fully reverse transcribed, so sequencing captured expressed TCRB transcripts. The read count averaged about 3.57 million across naive, central memory and regulatory T cell samples. Clones were sequenced by immunoSEQ multiplex PCR, and TCRdb holds only the in-frame ones, with some missing. The sample includes 640,000 or so clones, 13% of them seen just once. Findings and caveats of the study: Insertions at VDJ junctions were less frequent in type 1 diabetes patients. These patients also deleted more nucleotides at the same junctions. Shorter TCRB CDR3s, moderately but significantly so, were found in Type 1 diabetes patients in all four CD4+ subsets.

This clone was observed a few times. Its antigen is not known. Germline assignment: CDR1 SGDLS and CDR2 YYNGEE. There are 15 residues in the CDR3. V shed 6 bases, J shed 7 bases, and the junction held 11 bases outside the gene matches. Sorting based on CD45RO/CCR7/CD25/CD127/CD95/CD27 separated CD4+ naive, central memory, regulatory and stem cell-like memory cells. The sample consisted of naive CD4+ T cells from blood. The receptor was isolated from a man between 18 and 29 years old with type 1 diabetes. V usage is TRBV9 and J usage is TRBJ2-1; 9 nucleotides line up with TRBD2. CDR3 DNA: TGTGCCAGCAACCTGATTAGCGGGGGTAGGAATGAGCAGTTCTTC. This gives the protein CASNLISGGRNEQFF.